The present TCR beta chain was sequenced within a study of T cells after somatic rescue of genetic block. Germline V gene sequence: CDR1 GTSNPN, CDR2 SVGIG (reference sequence). The CDR3 loop spans 14 amino acids. Deletions cut 5 bases from V and 4 bases from J, with 17 bases between. Sequencing used immunoSEQ multiplex PCR; TCRdb keeps in-frame clones, though not all of them. The sample holds 95,000 to 120,000 clones; approximately 90% are singletons and the top ten take 1.4%. The chain uses TRBV30 and TRBJ1-2; TRBD1 is a possible D gene (5 bases). This sequence originates from a woman aged 18-29 years. Specimen: peripheral blood mononuclear cells (PBMCs). The CDR3 DNA follows: TGTGCCTGGGACCCTAGGGACGTCTCCTATGGCTACACCTTC. It encodes CAWDPRDVSYGYTF.